This TCR beta chain was obtained from a study of OX40 agonist ivuxolimab in advanced cancers. Overall study context: Patients were treated with ivuxolimab, an agonistic anti-OX40 (CD134) antibody. Three patients got partial responses; one had hepatocellular carcinoma and two had cutaneous melanoma.

This CDR3 contains 15 residues. Trimming took 2 bases from V and 0 from J, leaving 11 bases between them. Germline CDR1 is SGHRS and CDR2 is YFSETQ. Only in-frame clones appear in the TCRdb table, and some are missing; sequencing was by immunoSEQ multiplex PCR. The table shows 95,000 to 100,000 clones, with roughly 80% occurring only once. This clone appeared once. Its target is not known. Study outcomes and limitations: The authors also found low normalized T-cell clonal expansion in some nonresponders.

Sample: CD4+ or CD8+ T cells sorted from blood, taken in a trial of the OX40 agonist ivuxolimab. The chain combines TRBV5-1 with TRBJ1-1; no firm D call. This receptor was taken from an adult with an advanced solid tumor such as melanoma, head and neck, liver or kidney cancer. CDR3 sequence (DNA): TGCGCCAGCAGCTTAGAACAGACCATGAACACTGAAGCTTTCTTT. This sequence encodes CASSLEQTMNTEAFF.